This TCR beta chain was identified during a study of CXCR3-negative and CXCR3-positive naive CD8 T cells. Looking at the study overall: Total TRB output reached around 140 million reads, about 1.5 +/- 0.3 million per library. Study-level points and caveats: Against CXCR3-negative naive cells, CXCR3-positive naive cells showed more hydrophobic TRB CDR3s. Unlike memory cells, which differed, naive CXCR3-negative and CXCR3-positive cells had similar TRBV-TRBJ usage.

CD8+ T cell subsets were each sorted in triplicate, around 300,000 cells apiece. Naive cells were sorted as CD45RO-, CCR7+, CD27+ and CD95-. UMI labels and 5' RACE were used to prepare the TRB cDNA libraries. TCRdb re-called the 5' RACE reads; every CDR3 protein appears as one record, without DNA. Recorded for this sample: about 63,000 distinct CDR3 sequences. The germline CDR1 and CDR2 sequences are MGHRA and YSYEKL. The CDR3 extends over 16 amino acids. Remarks on this clonotype: As yet, its antigen is unknown.

This clonotype was obtained from a human donor in good health. Some clones in this sample may be carry-over from other donors' samples. The chain couples TRBV4-1 to TRBJ2-7; TCRdb selects TRBD1, and the lack of DNA leaves this call unchecked. The sequenced sample consisted of naive CXCR3+ CD8+ T cells from blood. The subset here: CD45RO-CCR7+CD27+CD95- naive CD8+ T cells expressing CXCR3 (TNR3+). The CDR3 sequence is CASSLEPTVSSYEQYF.